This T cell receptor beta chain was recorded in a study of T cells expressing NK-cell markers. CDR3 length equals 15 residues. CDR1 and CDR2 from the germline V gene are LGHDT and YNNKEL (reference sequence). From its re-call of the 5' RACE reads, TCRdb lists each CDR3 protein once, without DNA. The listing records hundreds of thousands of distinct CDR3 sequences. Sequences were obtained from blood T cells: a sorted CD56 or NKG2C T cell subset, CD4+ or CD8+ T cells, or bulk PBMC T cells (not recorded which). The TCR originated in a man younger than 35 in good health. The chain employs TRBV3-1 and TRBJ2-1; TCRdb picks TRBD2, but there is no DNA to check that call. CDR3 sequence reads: CASSQGSGGRGEQFF.